This T cell receptor (beta chain) was sequenced for a study of metastatic and nonmetastatic thyroid tumors (dated by TCRdb to the early 2020s). Broadly, across the study: Repertoires from peripheral blood and from tumor or nodule tissue samples of malignant and benign thyroid patients were compared.

The CDR3 holds 15 amino acids from the cysteine to the phenylalanine. Just the 45-base CDR3 DNA is kept, in frame starting at base 1. V is pruned by 1 base and J by 8 bases, leaving 5 bases of the junction without a gene match. The germline V gene provides CDR1 SGHVS and CDR2 FQNEAQ. Receptors were amplified or captured by PCR. The sequencing machine was an Illumina HiSeq 4000. High-throughput sequencing was used to profile the TCR beta-chain CDR3 region of every patient. In the source study's methods: A classifier to discriminate distant-metastatic papillary thyroid cancer patients was built from CDR3 differences across clinicopathological groups. To measure repertoire diversity the researchers used the Shannon index, while the Morisita-Horn index served to gauge how similar the tumor and blood repertoires were. In TCRdb, the public reads were trimmed at Q25 with fastp and aligned with MiXCR, with productive beta chains retained. The V and J calls were determined by TCRdb, not by the authors. The sample data list about 40,000 clones, and about 15% of these were observed just once. Around 3.9% of the sample is in the top ten clones.

In this sample, this clone turned up many times. Its cognate antigen has yet to be identified. No clone much larger than this one lies a single base away; base qualities are absent. Study-level results and caveats: In both blood and tumor samples, malignant tumors were reported to have significantly higher TCR beta diversity than benign nodules.

No patient had received any treatment before thyroid surgery. The study retrospectively analysed patient clinical samples collected from the early 2010s to the late 2010s using T-cell receptor beta sequencing. The chain uses TRBV7-8 and TRBJ2-1; 10 central bases correspond to TRBD2. The sequence was collected from a female donor with papillary thyroid cancer or a benign thyroid nodule (not recorded which). Some clones in this sample may be carry-over from other donors' samples. The sequenced material came from blood. The DNA is as follows: TGTGCCAGCAGCTTAGGGCTAGCGGGAGAGTATGAGCAGTTCTTC. It codes for CASSLGLAGEYEQFF.